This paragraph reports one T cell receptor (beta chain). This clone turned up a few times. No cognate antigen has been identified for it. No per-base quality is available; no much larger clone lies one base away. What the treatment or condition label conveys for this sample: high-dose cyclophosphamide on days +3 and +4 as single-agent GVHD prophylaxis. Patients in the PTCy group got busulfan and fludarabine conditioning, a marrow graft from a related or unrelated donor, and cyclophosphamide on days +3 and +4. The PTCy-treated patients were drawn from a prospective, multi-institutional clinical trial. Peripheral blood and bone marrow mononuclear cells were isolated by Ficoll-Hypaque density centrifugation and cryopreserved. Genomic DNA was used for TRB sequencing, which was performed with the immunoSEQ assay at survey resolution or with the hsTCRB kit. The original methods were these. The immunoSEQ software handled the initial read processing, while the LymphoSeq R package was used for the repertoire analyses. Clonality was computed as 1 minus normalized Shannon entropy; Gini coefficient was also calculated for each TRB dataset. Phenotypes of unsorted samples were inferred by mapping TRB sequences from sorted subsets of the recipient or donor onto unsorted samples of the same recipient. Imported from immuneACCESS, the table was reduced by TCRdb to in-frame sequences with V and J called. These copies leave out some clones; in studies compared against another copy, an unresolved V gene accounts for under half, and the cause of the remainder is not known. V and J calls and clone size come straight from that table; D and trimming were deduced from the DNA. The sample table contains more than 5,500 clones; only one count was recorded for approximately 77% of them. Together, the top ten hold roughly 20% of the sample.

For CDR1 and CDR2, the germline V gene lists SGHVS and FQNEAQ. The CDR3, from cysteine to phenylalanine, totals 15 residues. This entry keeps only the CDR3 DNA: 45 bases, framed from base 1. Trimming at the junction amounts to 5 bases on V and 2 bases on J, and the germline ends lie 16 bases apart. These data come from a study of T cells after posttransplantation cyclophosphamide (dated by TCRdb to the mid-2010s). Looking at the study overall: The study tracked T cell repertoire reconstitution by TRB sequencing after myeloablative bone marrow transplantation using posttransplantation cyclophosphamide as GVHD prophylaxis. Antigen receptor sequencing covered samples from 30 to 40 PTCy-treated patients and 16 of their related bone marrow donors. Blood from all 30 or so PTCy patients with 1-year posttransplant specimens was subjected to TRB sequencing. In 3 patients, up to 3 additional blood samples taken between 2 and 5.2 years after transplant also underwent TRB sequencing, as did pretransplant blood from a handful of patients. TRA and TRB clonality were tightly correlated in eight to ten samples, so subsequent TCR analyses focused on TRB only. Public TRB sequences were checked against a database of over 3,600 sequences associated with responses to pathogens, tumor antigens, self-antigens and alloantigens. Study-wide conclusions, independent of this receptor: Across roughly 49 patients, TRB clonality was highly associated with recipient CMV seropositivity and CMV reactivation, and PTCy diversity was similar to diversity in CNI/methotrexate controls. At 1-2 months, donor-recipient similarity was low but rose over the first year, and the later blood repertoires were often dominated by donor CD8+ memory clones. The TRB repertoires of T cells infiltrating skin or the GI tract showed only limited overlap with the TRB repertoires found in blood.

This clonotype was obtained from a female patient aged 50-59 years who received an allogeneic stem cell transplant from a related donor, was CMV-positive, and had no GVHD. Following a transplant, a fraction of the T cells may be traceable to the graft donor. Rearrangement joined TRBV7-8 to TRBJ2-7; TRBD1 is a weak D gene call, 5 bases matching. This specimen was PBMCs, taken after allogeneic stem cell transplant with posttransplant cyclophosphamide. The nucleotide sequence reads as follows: TGTGCCAGCAGCCCGCCGCGCCTAGGGGCCTACGAGCAGTACTTC. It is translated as CASSPPRLGAYEQYF.